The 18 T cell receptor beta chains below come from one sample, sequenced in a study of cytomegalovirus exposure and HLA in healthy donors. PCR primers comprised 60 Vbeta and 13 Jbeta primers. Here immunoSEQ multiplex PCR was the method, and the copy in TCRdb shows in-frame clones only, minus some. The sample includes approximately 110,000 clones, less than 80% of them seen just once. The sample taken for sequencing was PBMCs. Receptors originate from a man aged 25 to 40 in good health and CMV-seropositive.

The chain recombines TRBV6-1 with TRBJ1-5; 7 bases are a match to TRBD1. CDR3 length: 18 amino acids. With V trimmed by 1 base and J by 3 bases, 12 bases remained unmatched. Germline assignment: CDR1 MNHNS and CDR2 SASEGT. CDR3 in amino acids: CASSEVLKAGGNNQPQHF. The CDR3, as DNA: TGTGCCAGCAGTGAAGTACTTAAGGCAGGGGGGAACAATCAGCCCCAGCATTTT.

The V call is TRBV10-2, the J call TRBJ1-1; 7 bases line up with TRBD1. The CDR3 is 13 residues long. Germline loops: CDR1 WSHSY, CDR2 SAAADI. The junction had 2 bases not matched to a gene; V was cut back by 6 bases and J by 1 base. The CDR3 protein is CASSRQGNTEAFF. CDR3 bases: TGCGCCAGCAGCAGACAGGGGAACACTGAAGCTTTCTTT.

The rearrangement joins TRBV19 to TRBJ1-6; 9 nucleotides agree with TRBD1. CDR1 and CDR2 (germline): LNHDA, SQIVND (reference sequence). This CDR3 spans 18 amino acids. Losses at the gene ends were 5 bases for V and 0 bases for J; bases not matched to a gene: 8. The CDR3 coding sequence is TGTGCCAGTAGTCCGCGACAGGGGGAAAGCTCCTATAATTCACCCCTCCACTTT. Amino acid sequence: CASSPRQGESSYNSPLHF.

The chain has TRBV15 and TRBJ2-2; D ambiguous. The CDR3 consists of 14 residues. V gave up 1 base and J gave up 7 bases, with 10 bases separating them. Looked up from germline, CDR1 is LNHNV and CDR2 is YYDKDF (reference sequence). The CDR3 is CATSRVPGGGELFF. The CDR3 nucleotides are TGTGCCACCAGCAGAGTCCCTGGCGGCGGGGAGCTGTTTTTT.

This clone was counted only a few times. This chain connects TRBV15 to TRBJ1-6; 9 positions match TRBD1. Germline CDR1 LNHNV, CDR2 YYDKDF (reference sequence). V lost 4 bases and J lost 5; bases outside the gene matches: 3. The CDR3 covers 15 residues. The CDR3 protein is CATSTRTGDNSPLHF. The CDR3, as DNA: TGTGCCACCAGCACAAGGACAGGGGATAATTCACCCCTCCACTTT.

The CDR3 is CASSDPGQGNTEAFF. The CDR3 region has the DNA TGTGCCAGCAGTGATCCGGGACAGGGGAACACTGAAGCTTTCTTT. The rearrangement joins TRBV11-3 to TRBJ1-1, with 9 nucleotides matching TRBD1. Trimming took 6 bases from V and 1 from J; bases not matched to a gene: 6. This CDR3 has 15 amino acids. Per the germline V gene, CDR1 is SGHNT and CDR2 is YENEEA.

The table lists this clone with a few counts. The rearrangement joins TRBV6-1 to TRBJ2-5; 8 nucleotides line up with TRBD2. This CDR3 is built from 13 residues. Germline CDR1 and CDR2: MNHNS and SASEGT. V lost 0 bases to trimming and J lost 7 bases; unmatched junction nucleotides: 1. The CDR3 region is CASSEAGGVTQYF. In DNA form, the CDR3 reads TGTGCCAGCAGTGAAGCCGGGGGGGTGACCCAGTACTTC.

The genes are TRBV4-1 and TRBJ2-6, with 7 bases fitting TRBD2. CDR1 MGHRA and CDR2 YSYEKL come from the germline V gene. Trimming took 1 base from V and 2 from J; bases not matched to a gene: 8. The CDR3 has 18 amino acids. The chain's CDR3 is CASSQGGKAGPGANVLTF. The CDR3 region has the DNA TGCGCCAGCAGCCAAGGCGGGAAAGCGGGGCCTGGGGCCAACGTCCTGACTTTC.

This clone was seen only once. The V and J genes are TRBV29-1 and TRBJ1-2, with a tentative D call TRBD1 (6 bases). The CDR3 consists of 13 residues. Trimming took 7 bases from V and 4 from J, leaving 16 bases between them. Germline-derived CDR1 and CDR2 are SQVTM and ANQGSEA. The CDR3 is CSARGQRSYGYTF. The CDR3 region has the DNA TGCAGCGCAAGGGGACAAAGAAGCTATGGCTACACCTTC. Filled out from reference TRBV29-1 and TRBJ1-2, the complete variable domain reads SAVISQKPSRDICQRGTSLTIQCQVDSQVTMMFWYRQQPGQSLTLIATANQGSEATYESGFVIDKFPISRPNLTFSTLTVSNMSPEDSSIYLCSARGQRSYGYTFGSGTRLTVV.

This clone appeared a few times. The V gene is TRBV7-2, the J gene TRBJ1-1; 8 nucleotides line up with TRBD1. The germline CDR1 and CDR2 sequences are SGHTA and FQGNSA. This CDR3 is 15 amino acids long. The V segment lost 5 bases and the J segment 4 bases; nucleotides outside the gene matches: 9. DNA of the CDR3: TGTGCCAGCAGCACACGACAGGGGCTGGGCACTGAAGCTTTCTTT. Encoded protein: CASSTRQGLGTEAFF.

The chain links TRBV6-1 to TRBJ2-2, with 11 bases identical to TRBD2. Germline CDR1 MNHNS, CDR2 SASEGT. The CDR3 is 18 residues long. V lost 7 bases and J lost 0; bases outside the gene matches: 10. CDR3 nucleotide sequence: TGTGCCAGCACTGACTATAGCGGGGGGGCCCCGAACACCGGGGAGCTGTTTTTT. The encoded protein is CASTDYSGGAPNTGELFF.

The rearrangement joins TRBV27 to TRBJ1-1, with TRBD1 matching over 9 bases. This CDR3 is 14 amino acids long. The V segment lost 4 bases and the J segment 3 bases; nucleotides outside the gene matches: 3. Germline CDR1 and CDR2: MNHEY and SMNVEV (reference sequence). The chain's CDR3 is CASSSGTGYTEAFF. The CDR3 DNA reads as TGTGCCAGCAGTTCAGGGACAGGGTACACTGAAGCTTTCTTT.

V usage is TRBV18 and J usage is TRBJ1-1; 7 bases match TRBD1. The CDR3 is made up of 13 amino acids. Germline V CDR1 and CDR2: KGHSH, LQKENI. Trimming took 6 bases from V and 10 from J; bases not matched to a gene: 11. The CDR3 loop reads CASSQDRLVGAFF. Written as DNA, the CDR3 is TGTGCCAGCTCCCAGGACAGGCTAGTGGGAGCTTTCTTT.

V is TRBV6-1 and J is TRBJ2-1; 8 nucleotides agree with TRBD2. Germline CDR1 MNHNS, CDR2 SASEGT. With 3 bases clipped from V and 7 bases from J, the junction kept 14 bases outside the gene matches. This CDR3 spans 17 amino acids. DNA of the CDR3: TGTGCCAGCAGTGACGCCCCCGTTGCGGGGGGTATAAATGAGCAGTTCTTC. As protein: CASSDAPVAGGINEQFF.

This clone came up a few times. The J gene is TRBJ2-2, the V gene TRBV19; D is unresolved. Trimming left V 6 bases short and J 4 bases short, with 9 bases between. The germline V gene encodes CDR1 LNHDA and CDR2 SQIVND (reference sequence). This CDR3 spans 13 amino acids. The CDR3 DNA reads TGTGCCAGTAGGCAGCAGGTCACCGGGGAGCTGTTTTTT. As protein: CASRQQVTGELFF.

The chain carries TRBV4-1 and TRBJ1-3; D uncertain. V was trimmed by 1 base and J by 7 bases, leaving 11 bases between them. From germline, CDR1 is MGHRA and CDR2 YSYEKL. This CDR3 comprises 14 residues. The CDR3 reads CASSQGPYGNTIYF. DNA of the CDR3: TGCGCCAGCAGCCAAGGACCTTACGGGAACACCATATATTTT.

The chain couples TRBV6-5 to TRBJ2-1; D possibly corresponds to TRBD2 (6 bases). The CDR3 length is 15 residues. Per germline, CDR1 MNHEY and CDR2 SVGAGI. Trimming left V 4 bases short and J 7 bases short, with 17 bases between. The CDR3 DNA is TGTGCCAGCAGTTTAGCGAGGGGCGGGATGAATGAGCAGTTCTTC. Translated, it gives CASSLARGGMNEQFF.

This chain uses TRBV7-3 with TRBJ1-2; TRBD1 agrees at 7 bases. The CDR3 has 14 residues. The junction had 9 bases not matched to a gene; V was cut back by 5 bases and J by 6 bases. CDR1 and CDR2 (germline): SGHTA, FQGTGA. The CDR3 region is CASSPGDRPHGYTF. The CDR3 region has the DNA TGTGCCAGCAGCCCCGGGGACAGACCACATGGCTACACCTTC.